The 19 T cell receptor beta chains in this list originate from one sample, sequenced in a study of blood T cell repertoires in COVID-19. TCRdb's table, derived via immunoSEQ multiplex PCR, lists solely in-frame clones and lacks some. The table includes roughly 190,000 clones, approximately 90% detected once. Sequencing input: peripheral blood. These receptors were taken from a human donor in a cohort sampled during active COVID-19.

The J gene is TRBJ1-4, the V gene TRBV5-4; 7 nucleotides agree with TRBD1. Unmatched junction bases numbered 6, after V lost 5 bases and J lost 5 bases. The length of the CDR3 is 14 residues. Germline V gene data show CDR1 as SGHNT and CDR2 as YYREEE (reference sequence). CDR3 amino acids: CASSSPGQNEKLFF. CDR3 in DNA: TGTGCCAGCAGTTCGCCGGGACAGAATGAAAAACTGTTTTTT.

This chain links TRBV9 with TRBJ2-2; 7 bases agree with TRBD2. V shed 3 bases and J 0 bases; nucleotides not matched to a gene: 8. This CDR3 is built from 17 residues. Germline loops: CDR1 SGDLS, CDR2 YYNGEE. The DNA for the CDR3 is TGTGCCAGCAGCGATACCCCTGGGGGGGCGAACACCGGGGAGCTGTTTTTT. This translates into CASSDTPGGANTGELFF. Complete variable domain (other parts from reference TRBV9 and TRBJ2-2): DSGVTQTPKHLITATGQRVTLRCSPRSGDLSVYWYQQSLDQGLQFLIQYYNGEERAKGNILERFSAQQFPDLHSELNLSSLELGDSALYFCASSDTPGGANTGELFFGEGSRLTVL.

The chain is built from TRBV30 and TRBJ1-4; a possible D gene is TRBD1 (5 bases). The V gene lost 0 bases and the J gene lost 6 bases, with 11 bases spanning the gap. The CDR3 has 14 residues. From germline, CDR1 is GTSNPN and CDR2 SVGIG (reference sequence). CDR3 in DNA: TGTGCCTGGAGTGTGGGGAGGGGTGATGAAAAACTGTTTTTT. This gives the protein CAWSVGRGDEKLFF. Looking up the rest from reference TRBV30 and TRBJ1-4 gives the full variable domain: SQTIHQWPATLVQPVGSPLSLECTVEGTSNPNLYWYRQAAGRGLQLLFYSVGIGQISSEVPQNLSASRPQDRQFILSSKKLLLSDSGFYLCAWSVGRGDEKLFFGSGTQLSVL.

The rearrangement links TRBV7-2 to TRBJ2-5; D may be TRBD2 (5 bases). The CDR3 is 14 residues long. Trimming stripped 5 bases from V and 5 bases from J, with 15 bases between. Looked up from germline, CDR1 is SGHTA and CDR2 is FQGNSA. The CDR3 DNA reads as TGTGCCAGCAGCCGGGAACCCCGGCCGGAGACCCAGTACTTC. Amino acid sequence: CASSREPRPETQYF.

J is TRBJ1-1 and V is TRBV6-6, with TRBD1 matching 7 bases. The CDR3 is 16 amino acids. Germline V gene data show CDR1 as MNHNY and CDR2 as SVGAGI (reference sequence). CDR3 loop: CGSRAGTAIMNTEAFF. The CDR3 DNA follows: TGTGGCTCCCGGGCCGGGACAGCCATAATGAACACTGAAGCTTTCTTT.

Here the CDR3 DNA reads TGTGCCACCAGTGATTTGACGGTAGATACGCAGTATTTT. It yields the protein CATSDLTVDTQYF. V gene TRBV24-1 combines with J gene TRBJ2-3; D gene unclear. The CDR3 is 13 residues long. Germline CDR1 reads KGHDR; CDR2 reads SFDVKD. V lost 0 bases to trimming and J lost 5 bases, with 5 bases between them.

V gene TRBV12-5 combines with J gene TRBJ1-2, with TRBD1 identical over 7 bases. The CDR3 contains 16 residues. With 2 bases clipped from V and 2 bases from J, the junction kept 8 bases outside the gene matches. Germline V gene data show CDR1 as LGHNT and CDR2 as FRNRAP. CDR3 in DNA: TGTGCTAGTGGTTTGTGGGCAGGGGGGCCGAACTATGGCTACACCTTC. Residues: CASGLWAGGPNYGYTF.

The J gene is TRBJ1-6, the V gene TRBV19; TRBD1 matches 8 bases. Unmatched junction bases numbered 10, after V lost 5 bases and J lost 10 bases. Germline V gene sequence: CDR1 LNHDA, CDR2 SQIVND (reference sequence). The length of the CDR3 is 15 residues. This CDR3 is CASSPGTGVYSPLHF. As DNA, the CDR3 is TGTGCCAGTAGTCCCGGGACAGGCGTTTACTCACCCCTCCACTTT.

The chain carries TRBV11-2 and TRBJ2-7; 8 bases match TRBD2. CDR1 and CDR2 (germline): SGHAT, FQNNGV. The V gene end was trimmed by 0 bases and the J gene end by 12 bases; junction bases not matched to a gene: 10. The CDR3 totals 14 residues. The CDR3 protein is CASSLDRIAGYRYF. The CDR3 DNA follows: TGTGCCAGCAGCTTAGATAGAATAGCGGGATACCGGTACTTC.

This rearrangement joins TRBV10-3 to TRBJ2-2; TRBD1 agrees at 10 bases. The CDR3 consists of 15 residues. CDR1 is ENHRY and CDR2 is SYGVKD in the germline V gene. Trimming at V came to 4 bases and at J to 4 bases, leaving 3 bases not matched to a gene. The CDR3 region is CAISAGQGGTGELFF. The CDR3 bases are TGTGCCATCAGTGCCGGACAGGGGGGCACCGGGGAGCTGTTTTTT.

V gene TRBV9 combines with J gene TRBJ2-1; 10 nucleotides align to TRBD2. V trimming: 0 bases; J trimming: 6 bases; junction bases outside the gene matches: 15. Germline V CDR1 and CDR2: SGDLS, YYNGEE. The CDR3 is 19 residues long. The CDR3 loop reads CASSVVPGGGLAEINEQFF. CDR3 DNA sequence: TGTGCCAGCAGCGTAGTTCCAGGGGGCGGACTAGCGGAAATCAATGAGCAGTTCTTC.

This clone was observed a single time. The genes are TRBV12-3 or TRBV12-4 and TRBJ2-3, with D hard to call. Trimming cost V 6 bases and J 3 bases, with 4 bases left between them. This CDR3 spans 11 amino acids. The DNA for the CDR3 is TGTGCCAGCAGCCGGACAGATACGCAGTATTTT. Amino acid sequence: CASSRTDTQYF.

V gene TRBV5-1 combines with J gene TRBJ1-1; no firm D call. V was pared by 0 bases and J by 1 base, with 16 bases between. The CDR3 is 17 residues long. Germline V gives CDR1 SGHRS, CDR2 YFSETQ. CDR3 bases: TGCGCCAGCAGCTTGGCCGCGGCAGCCGATGGGAACACTGAAGCTTTCTTT. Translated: CASSLAAAADGNTEAFF.

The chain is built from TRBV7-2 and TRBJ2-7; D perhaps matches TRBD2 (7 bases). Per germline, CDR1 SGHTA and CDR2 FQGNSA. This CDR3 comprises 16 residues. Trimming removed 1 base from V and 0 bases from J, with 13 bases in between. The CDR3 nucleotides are TGTGCCAGCAGCTTAGTAGGGGGAGGGCCCTCCTACGAGCAGTACTTC. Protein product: CASSLVGGGPSYEQYF. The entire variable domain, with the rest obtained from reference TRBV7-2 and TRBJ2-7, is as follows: GAGVSQSPSNKVTEKGKDVELRCDPISGHTALYWYRQSLGQGLEFLIYFQGNSAPDKSGLPSDRFSAERTGGSVSTLTIQRTQQEDSAVYLCASSLVGGGPSYEQYFGPGTRLTVT.

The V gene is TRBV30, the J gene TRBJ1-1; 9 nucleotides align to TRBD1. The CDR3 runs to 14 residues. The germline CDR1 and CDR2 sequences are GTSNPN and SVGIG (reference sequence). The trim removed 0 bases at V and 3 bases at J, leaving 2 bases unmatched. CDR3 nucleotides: TGTGCCTGGAGTGTACAGGGGGCACACACTGAAGCTTTCTTT. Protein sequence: CAWSVQGAHTEAFF.

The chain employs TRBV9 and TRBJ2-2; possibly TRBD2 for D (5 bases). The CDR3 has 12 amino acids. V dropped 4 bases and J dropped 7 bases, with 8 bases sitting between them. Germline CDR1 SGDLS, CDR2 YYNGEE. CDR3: CASSHRDGELFF. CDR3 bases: TGTGCCAGCAGCCACCGGGACGGGGAGCTGTTTTTT.

CDR3 sequence: CSVVTDSYEQYF. The CDR3 region has the DNA TGCAGCGTCGTGACAGACTCCTACGAGCAGTACTTC. This chain joins TRBV29-1 and TRBJ2-7; possibly TRBD1 for D (5 bases). The CDR3 contains 12 residues. The V end lost 6 bases, the J end lost 0 bases, and 9 bases lay between the germline ends. The germline V gene encodes CDR1 SQVTM and CDR2 ANQGSEA.

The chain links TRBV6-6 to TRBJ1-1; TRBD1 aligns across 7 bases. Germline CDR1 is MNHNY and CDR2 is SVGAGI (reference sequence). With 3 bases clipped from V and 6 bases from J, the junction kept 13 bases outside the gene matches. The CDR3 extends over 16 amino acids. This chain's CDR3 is CASSYKGAGPGAEAFF. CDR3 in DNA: TGTGCCAGCAGTTATAAGGGGGCAGGGCCGGGGGCTGAAGCTTTCTTT.

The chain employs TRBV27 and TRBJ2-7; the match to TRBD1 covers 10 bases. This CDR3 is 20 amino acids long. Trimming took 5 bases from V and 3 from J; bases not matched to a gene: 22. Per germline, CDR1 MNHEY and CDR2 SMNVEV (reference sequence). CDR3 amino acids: CASSLYAPLTGGGLDYEQYF. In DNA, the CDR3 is TGTGCCAGCAGTCTATATGCCCCCCTGACAGGGGGCGGGTTGGACTACGAGCAGTACTTC.